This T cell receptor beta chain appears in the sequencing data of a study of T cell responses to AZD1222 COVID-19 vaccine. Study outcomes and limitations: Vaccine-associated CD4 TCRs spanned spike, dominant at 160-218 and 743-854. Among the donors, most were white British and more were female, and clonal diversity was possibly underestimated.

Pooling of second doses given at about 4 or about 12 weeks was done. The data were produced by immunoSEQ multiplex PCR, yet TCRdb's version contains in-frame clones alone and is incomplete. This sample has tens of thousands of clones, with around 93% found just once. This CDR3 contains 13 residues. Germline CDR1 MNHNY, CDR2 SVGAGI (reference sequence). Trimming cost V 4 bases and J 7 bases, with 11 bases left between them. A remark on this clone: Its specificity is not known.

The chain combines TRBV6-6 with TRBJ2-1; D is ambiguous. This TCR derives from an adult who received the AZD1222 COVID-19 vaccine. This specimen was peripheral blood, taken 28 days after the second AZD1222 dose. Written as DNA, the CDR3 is TGTGCCAGCAGTTCCAAGGGTTGGAATGAGCAGTTCTTC. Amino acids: CASSSKGWNEQFF.